Presented here are 31 T cell receptor beta chains from one specimen sequenced in a study of blood T cell repertoires in COVID-19. The assay was immunoSEQ multiplex PCR, and TCRdb's table has in-frame clones only and misses some. The sample has roughly 160,000 clones, 87% seen once. Sequencing was done on a sample of peripheral blood. These receptors all stem from a woman aged 60-70 years who had recovered from COVID-19.

The CDR3: CASSSEGTGGRGEQFF. CDR3 DNA sequence: TGTGCCAGCAGCAGCGAAGGGACAGGGGGGAGAGGTGAGCAGTTCTTC. V and J are TRBV6-2 or TRBV6-3 and TRBJ2-1; TRBD1 matches at 11 bases. Germline V gene lookup returns CDR1 MNHEY and CDR2 SVGEGT. Trimming removed 6 bases from V and 9 bases from J; junction bases left unmatched: 13. The CDR3 runs 16 residues.

J is TRBJ1-5 and V is TRBV2; no definite D call. The germline V gene encodes CDR1 SNHLY and CDR2 FYNNEI. V was cut by 7 bases and J by 6 bases, with 13 bases left in between. The CDR3 is 13 residues long. The CDR3 DNA reads as TGTGCCAGCACCCTAGACTTGGGTCAGCCCCAGCATTTT. It specifies CASTLDLGQPQHF.

The chain carries TRBV9 and TRBJ2-3, with a tentative D call TRBD1 (6 bases). The V gene lost 4 bases and the J gene lost 5 bases, with 20 bases spanning the gap. CDR3 length: 16 residues. Germline lookup yields CDR1 SGDLS and CDR2 YYNGEE. The DNA for the CDR3 is TGTGCCAGCAGCTTTGTCCCAGGGGACCGTGGAGATACGCAGTATTTT. Its protein product is CASSFVPGDRGDTQYF.

The chain employs TRBV5-4 and TRBJ2-2, with 8 positions matching TRBD2. Germline V gene sequence: CDR1 SGHNT, CDR2 YYREEE (reference sequence). The CDR3 covers 15 residues. Losses at the gene ends were 2 bases for V and 6 bases for J; bases not matched to a gene: 6. DNA for the CDR3: TGTGCCAGCAGCTTCGGGGGGGCATATGCCGGGGAGCTGTTTTTT. This encodes CASSFGGAYAGELFF.

The chain recombines TRBV19 with TRBJ1-1, with 9 bases lining up with TRBD1. The CDR3 extends over 13 amino acids. CDR1 LNHDA and CDR2 SQIVND come from the germline V gene (reference sequence). V lost 7 bases and J lost 7; bases outside the gene matches: 7. The CDR3 sequence is CASNKDRGLEAFF. CDR3 nucleotides: TGTGCCAGTAACAAGGACAGGGGCCTTGAAGCTTTCTTT.

The chain combines TRBV6-5 with TRBJ2-7, with D possibly being TRBD1 (5 bases). From germline, CDR1 is MNHEY and CDR2 SVGAGI. Trimming stripped 0 bases from V and 3 bases from J, with 9 bases between. The CDR3 length is 14 residues. In nucleotides, the CDR3 is TGTGCCAGCAGTTACTCGTCCCAGGGCTACGAGCAGTACTTC. This codes for CASSYSSQGYEQYF.

The chain employs TRBV14 and TRBJ2-7; TRBD1 agrees at 7 bases. This CDR3 has 12 amino acids. Germline V gives CDR1 SGHDN, CDR2 FVKESK. J lost 4 bases, V lost 5 bases, and 2 bases had no gene match. CDR3: CASSNRGYEQYF. The CDR3 DNA is TGTGCCAGCAGCAACAGGGGTTACGAGCAGTACTTC.

The V call is TRBV7-9, the J call TRBJ2-7, with TRBD1 identical over 7 bases. Germline V lookup: CDR1 SEHNR, CDR2 FQNEAQ (reference sequence). The CDR3 contains 14 residues. After removal of 5 bases from V and 2 bases from J, the junction contained 6 bases not matched to a gene. The CDR3 nucleotides are TGTGCCAGCAGCCCCGGGACAGATCCCTACGAGCAGTACTTC. Translation: CASSPGTDPYEQYF.

The genes are TRBV5-1 and TRBJ1-4; a weak D match, TRBD1 (5 bases). The CDR3 is 15 residues long. V lost 2 bases and J 4 bases, leaving 12 bases between the germline ends. Per the germline V gene, CDR1 is SGHRS and CDR2 is YFSETQ. CDR3 coding DNA: TGCGCCAGCAGCTTAGCGACAGACCTTAATGAAAAACTGTTTTTT. This codes for CASSLATDLNEKLFF. The whole variable domain, filled in from reference TRBV5-1 and TRBJ1-4, reads KAGVTQTPRYLIKTRGQQVTLSCSPISGHRSVSWYQQTPGQGLQFLFEYFSETQRNKGNFPGRFSGRQFSNSRSEMNVSTLELGDSALYLCASSLATDLNEKLFFGSGTQLSVL.

The rearrangement joins TRBV28 to TRBJ1-5; TRBD1 aligns across 11 bases. The germline V gene has CDR1 MDHEN and CDR2 SYDVKM. Trimming removed 4 bases from V and 5 bases from J; junction bases left unmatched: 4. The length of the CDR3 is 15 residues. The CDR3 nucleotides read TGTGCCAGCAGTTCCTCGGGACAGGGGGATCAGCCCCAGCATTTT. Protein sequence: CASSSSGQGDQPQHF.

This clone was seen a handful of times. J is TRBJ2-3 and V is TRBV4-1, with TRBD2 identical over 14 bases. CDR3 length: 18 residues. Unmatched junction bases numbered 8, after V lost 2 bases and J lost 4 bases. Germline V gives CDR1 MGHRA, CDR2 YSYEKL. As DNA, the CDR3 is TGCGCCAGCAGCCAACGGACTAGCGGGGGGCTGGGGGCAGATACGCAGTATTTT. Its translation: CASSQRTSGGLGADTQYF.

The chain couples TRBV19 to TRBJ1-1, with D possibly TRBD1 on 5 matching bases. CDR1 and CDR2 (germline): LNHDA, SQIVND (reference sequence). V was shortened by 4 bases and J by 1 base, with 16 bases between the two germline ends. This CDR3 comprises 16 residues. The CDR3 sequence: CASSTGQGVRNTEAFF. CDR3 DNA sequence: TGTGCCAGTAGTACGGGTCAGGGTGTGAGGAACACTGAAGCTTTCTTT.

V is TRBV2 and J is TRBJ2-4; no reliable D call. V was pared by 4 bases and J by 7 bases, with 11 bases between. The CDR3 totals 13 residues. Germline V gene lookup returns CDR1 SNHLY and CDR2 FYNNEI. Here the CDR3 DNA reads TGTGCCAGCAGTGTGAACTACCCTAACATTCAGTACTTC. Its translation is CASSVNYPNIQYF.

The J gene is TRBJ2-3, the V gene TRBV2; D perhaps matches TRBD2 (5 bases). The V gene's germline CDR1 is SNHLY and CDR2 FYNNEI. The CDR3 spans 17 residues. V was clipped by 4 bases and J by 1 base, with 18 bases between them. CDR3 nucleotide sequence: TGTGCCAGCAGTGTGTTTCGAGGGCGGATCGGCACAGATACGCAGTATTTT. As protein: CASSVFRGRIGTDTQYF.

The rearrangement joins TRBV12-1 to TRBJ2-5; the table gives TRBD1 as D, unverified against the DNA. TRBV12-1 is a pseudogene. CDR3 length equals 14 residues. CDR3 nucleotide sequence: TGTGCCAGCAGCCCACGACAGCACCAAGAGACCCAGTACTTC. Protein: CASSPRQHQETQYF.

The chain couples TRBV29-1 to TRBJ2-2; D not certain. The CDR3 is 13 amino acids. Germline lookup yields CDR1 SQVTM and CDR2 ANQGSEA. Trimming took off 4 bases at V and 0 bases at J, with 6 bases between the two ends. CDR3 sequence: CSVGHTNTGELFF. For the CDR3, the DNA is TGCAGCGTTGGACACACGAACACCGGGGAGCTGTTTTTT.

The CDR3 region has the DNA TGTGCCAGCAGCTTATTGGGACAGGGGGCAGATACGCAGTATTTT. Amino acids: CASSLLGQGADTQYF. The chain employs TRBV7-3 and TRBJ2-3, with TRBD1 identical over 11 bases. Germline CDR1 is SGHTA and CDR2 is FQGTGA. The CDR3 is made up of 15 amino acids. The trim removed 2 bases at V and 4 bases at J, leaving 2 bases unmatched.

The chain couples TRBV7-9 to TRBJ2-1; 7 nucleotides agree with TRBD1. The CDR3 length is 13 residues. Germline lookup yields CDR1 SEHNR and CDR2 FQNEAQ (reference sequence). V trimming: 5 bases; J trimming: 6 bases; junction bases outside the gene matches: 4. CDR3 sequence reads: CASSKDRTNEQFF. CDR3 in DNA: TGTGCCAGCAGCAAGGACAGGACCAATGAGCAGTTCTTC.

This clone was observed a single time. The V call is TRBV19, the J call TRBJ2-7, with D perhaps TRBD2 (6 bases). Germline loops: CDR1 LNHDA, CDR2 SQIVND (reference sequence). The V end lost 4 bases, the J end lost 3 bases, and 13 bases lay between the germline ends. The CDR3 has 14 amino acids. The CDR3 DNA reads TGTGCCAGTAGTAGGGCAGCGGGTAACTACGAGCAGTACTTC. Its translation: CASSRAAGNYEQYF.

The chain joins TRBV19 to TRBJ2-5, with 8 bases lining up with TRBD2. Losses at the gene ends were 7 bases for V and 5 bases for J; bases not matched to a gene: 6. Germline V gene lookup returns CDR1 LNHDA and CDR2 SQIVND (reference sequence). The CDR3 is made up of 13 amino acids. CDR3 DNA: TGTGCCAGTACCCGTCGGGAGGGTGAGACCCAGTACTTC. Translating gives CASTRREGETQYF.

This rearrangement joins TRBV5-1 to TRBJ2-3; 10 nucleotides align to TRBD1. In germline, CDR1 is SGHRS, CDR2 YFSETQ. The CDR3 is 16 amino acids. After removal of 3 bases from V and 4 bases from J, the junction contained 8 bases not matched to a gene. This CDR3 is CASSSGTGASADTQYF. CDR3 bases: TGCGCCAGCAGCTCCGGGACAGGGGCCTCTGCAGATACGCAGTATTTT.

This chain's CDR3 is CASSLAGAGEETQYF. The CDR3 bases are TGTGCCAGCAGCTTAGCGGGGGCCGGAGAAGAGACCCAGTACTTC. The rearrangement uses TRBV27 and TRBJ2-5, with 9 bases fitting TRBD2. Germline V lookup: CDR1 MNHEY, CDR2 SMNVEV (reference sequence). J was trimmed by 3 bases and V by 6 bases; bases with no gene match: 8. This CDR3 has 15 amino acids.

The chain employs TRBV3-1 (or the pseudogene TRBV3-2) and TRBJ2-7; TRBD1 matches 7 bases. From germline, CDR1 is LGHDT and CDR2 YNNKEL (reference sequence). This CDR3 has 15 amino acids. With 4 bases clipped from V and 0 bases from J, the junction kept 6 bases outside the gene matches. For the CDR3, the DNA is TGTGCCAGCAGCCTAGGGACAGCAAGCTCCTACGAGCAGTACTTC. The encoded protein is CASSLGTASSYEQYF.

The chain recombines TRBV5-1 with TRBJ1-2, with 7 positions matching TRBD1. Losses at the gene ends were 3 bases for V and 4 bases for J; bases not matched to a gene: 9. Germline lookup yields CDR1 SGHRS and CDR2 YFSETQ. The CDR3 has 15 amino acids. The CDR3 nucleotides read TGCGCCAGCAGCTCGGAGACAGGGTCGGGCTATGGCTACACCTTC. This gives the protein CASSSETGSGYGYTF.

This chain joins TRBV19 and TRBJ2-1; TRBD1 agrees at 8 bases. Germline V gene data show CDR1 as LNHDA and CDR2 as SQIVND (reference sequence). CDR3 length: 14 residues. The ends lost 6 bases at V and 3 bases at J; junction bases unmatched: 4. The CDR3 sequence is CASRTDRDYNEQFF. CDR3 DNA: TGTGCCAGTAGGACGGACAGGGACTACAATGAGCAGTTCTTC.

This clone came up once. CDR3 DNA: TGTGCCAGCAGCCGGCCGGGTTTCGGCTATGGCTACACCTTC. Encoded protein: CASSRPGFGYGYTF. The chain is built from TRBV7-9 and TRBJ1-2, with D uncertain. Trimming pared 5 bases from V and 4 bases from J, leaving 14 bases between. CDR1 SEHNR and CDR2 FQNEAQ come from the germline V gene (reference sequence). The CDR3 is 14 residues long. Full variable domain (missing parts from reference TRBV7-9 and TRBJ1-2): DTGVSQNPRHKITKRGQNVTFRCDPISEHNRLYWYRQTLGQGPEFLTYFQNEAQLEKSRLLSDRFSAERPKGSFSTLEIQRTEQGDSAMYLCASSRPGFGYGYTFGSGTRLTVV.

This clone was detected a few times. The J gene is TRBJ1-2, the V gene TRBV3-1 (or the pseudogene TRBV3-2); 7 positions match TRBD1. V lost 1 base to trimming and J lost 6 bases; unmatched junction nucleotides: 5. The CDR3 loop spans 14 amino acids. Per germline, CDR1 LGHDT and CDR2 YNNKEL (reference sequence). The CDR3 protein is CASSQGQGIHGYTF. The CDR3 bases are TGTGCCAGCAGCCAAGGACAGGGAATACATGGCTACACCTTC.

The V call is TRBV28, the J call TRBJ1-2; 7 bases are a match to TRBD1. This CDR3 is 15 amino acids long. CDR1 MDHEN and CDR2 SYDVKM come from the germline V gene. Germline trimming cut 6 bases from V and 5 bases from J; bases unmatched to any gene: 12. The CDR3 spells CASRLGGAVKYGYTF. In DNA, the CDR3 is TGTGCCAGCAGGCTAGGGGGCGCAGTTAAATATGGCTACACCTTC.

The chain employs TRBV2 and TRBJ1-2; possibly TRBD1 for D (6 bases). There are 15 residues in the CDR3. Germline V gives CDR1 SNHLY, CDR2 FYNNEI. Trimming cost V 6 bases and J 3 bases, with 17 bases left between them. CDR3 loop: CASSASGGGDYGYTF. In nucleotides, the CDR3 is TGTGCCAGCAGCGCTTCGGGGGGCGGGGACTATGGCTACACCTTC.

V gene TRBV27 combines with J gene TRBJ2-7, with 10 bases aligning to TRBD2. This CDR3 has 15 residues. V dropped 4 bases and J dropped 5; count of bases not matched to a gene: 8. Germline V lookup: CDR1 MNHEY, CDR2 SMNVEV (reference sequence). The CDR3 region is CASSSLSGGAHEQYF. The CDR3 bases are TGTGCCAGCAGTTCCTTGAGCGGGGGGGCCCACGAGCAGTACTTC.

This chain uses TRBV2 with TRBJ1-2; TRBD1 might be the D (5 bases). The germline V gene encodes CDR1 SNHLY and CDR2 FYNNEI. This CDR3 is 13 amino acids long. V lost 7 bases and J lost 5, with 14 bases in between. The CDR3 spells CASIRGTDYGYTF. In DNA form, the CDR3 reads TGTGCCAGCATACGGGGGACTGATTATGGCTACACCTTC.